The 9 T cell receptor beta chains below were found in one sample sequenced in a study of T cell responses to AZD1222 COVID-19 vaccine. The table came from immunoSEQ multiplex PCR; TCRdb's copy has only in-frame clones and leaves some out. This table has roughly 120,000 clones, over 75% appearing once. The sample was peripheral blood, taken on day 0 of AZD1222 vaccination. The receptors derive from an adult in good health.

The chain has TRBV6-5 and TRBJ1-5; possibly TRBD1 for D (6 bases). Per the germline V gene, CDR1 is MNHEY and CDR2 is SVGAGI. V lost 6 bases and J 7 bases, leaving 13 bases between the germline ends. There are 13 residues in the CDR3. CDR3 coding DNA: TGTGCCAGCAGGCTTAAACAGGGACAGCCCCAGCATTTT. It translates to CASRLKQGQPQHF.

J is TRBJ1-5 and V is TRBV9; maybe TRBD1 (5 bases). This CDR3 has 14 amino acids. The germline V gene encodes CDR1 SGDLS and CDR2 YYNGEE. V dropped 4 bases and J dropped 5 bases, with 13 bases sitting between them. In nucleotides, the CDR3 is TGTGCCAGCAGCTCCACGCAGGGTGATCAGCCCCAGCATTTT. Translated, it gives CASSSTQGDQPQHF.

The chain is built from TRBV30 and TRBJ2-1; 15 nucleotides agree with TRBD2. Germline CDR1 reads GTSNPN; CDR2 reads SVGIG (reference sequence). The V and J ends lost 1 base and 7 bases, in that order; junction bases with no gene match: 2. The CDR3 sequence is 15 residues long. CDR3 coding DNA: TGTGCCTGGAGTGGGACTAGCGGGAGGGAGAATGAGCAGTTCTTC. This gives the protein CAWSGTSGRENEQFF.

This rearrangement joins TRBV3-1 (or the pseudogene TRBV3-2) to TRBJ1-4; no reliable D call. CDR1 and CDR2 (germline): LGHDT, YNNKEL (reference sequence). Trimming stripped 1 base from V and 8 bases from J, with 11 bases between. The CDR3 runs 14 residues. The CDR3 reads CASSQADFYEKLFF. CDR3 bases: TGTGCCAGCAGCCAAGCCGACTTTTACGAAAAACTGTTTTTT.

V is TRBV6-5 and J is TRBJ1-5, with 7 bases lining up with TRBD1. The CDR3 is made up of 14 amino acids. Per the germline V gene, CDR1 is MNHEY and CDR2 is SVGAGI. The V and J ends lost 6 bases and 2 bases, in that order; junction bases with no gene match: 4. The CDR3 bases are TGTGCCAGCAGCAGCACAGGGGGCAATCAGCCCCAGCATTTT. Amino acids: CASSSTGGNQPQHF.

Notes on this clone: Distinct nucleotide sequences in the sample also encode this CDR3. The gene calls are TRBV12-3 or TRBV12-4 and TRBJ2-1; the D is unclear. The CDR3 sequence is 10 residues long. Deletions cut 5 bases from V and 6 bases from J, with 2 bases between. DNA for the CDR3: TGTGCCAGCAGTCGCAATGAGCAGTTCTTC. This sequence encodes CASSRNEQFF.

The chain has TRBV9 and TRBJ1-2, with TRBD1 matching 9 bases. Germline V gives CDR1 SGDLS, CDR2 YYNGEE. Germline trimming cut 4 bases from V and 4 bases from J; bases unmatched to any gene: 11. The CDR3 has 16 amino acids. The CDR3 DNA sequence: TGTGCCAGCAGCTCCCCCGGGACAGGGATCGGCTATGGCTACACCTTC. Translation: CASSSPGTGIGYGYTF.

Only one count was recorded for this clone. The chain has TRBV19 and TRBJ1-1; D is perhaps TRBD1 (5 bases). Looked up from germline, CDR1 is LNHDA and CDR2 is SQIVND (reference sequence). V was shortened by 8 bases and J by 1 base, with 14 bases between the two germline ends. This CDR3 region has 14 residues. The CDR3 loop reads CASDQPGRNTEAFF. The CDR3 DNA sequence: TGTGCCAGTGACCAGCCAGGGCGGAACACTGAAGCTTTCTTT.

Comment on this clone: The same CDR3 arises from other DNA sequences in this sample as well. J is TRBJ1-2 and V is TRBV9; the match to TRBD1 covers 7 bases. CDR3 length: 13 amino acids. J gave up 2 bases and V 3 bases, and 1 base lay outside the gene matches. Germline values: CDR1 SGDLS, CDR2 YYNGEE. The chain's CDR3 is CASSAQGNYGYTF. For the CDR3, the DNA is TGTGCCAGCAGCGCACAGGGGAACTATGGCTACACCTTC.